These 11 T cell receptor beta chains share one sample of origin, sequenced in a study of T cell responses to AZD1222 COVID-19 vaccine (dated by TCRdb to the early 2020s). The library was prepared using the immunoSEQ multiplex PCR assay. What TCRdb holds here is the immuneACCESS table cut down to in-frame rearrangements. Part of the clones is not present; checked against another copy, under half of the missing clones reflect an unresolved V gene, and the others are unexplained. The sample table shows over 130,000 clones, and 90% to 95% are seen once. The ten largest clones capture approximately 4% of the sample. In light of the paper, this sample's time point label describes: about 28 days (+/-7) after the second vaccine dose. The material sequenced was peripheral blood, taken 28 days after the second AZD1222 dose. These receptors were taken from an adult who received the AZD1222 COVID-19 vaccine.

J is TRBJ1-1 and V is TRBV4-3; 7 bases are a match to TRBD1. The CDR3 runs to 17 residues. Germline CDR1 is LGHNA and CDR2 is YSLEER. With 0 bases clipped from V and 4 bases from J, the junction kept 11 bases outside the gene matches. This CDR3 reads CASSQDPSGTVGTEAFF. CDR3 DNA: TGCGCCAGCAGCCAAGATCCATCCGGGACAGTCGGCACTGAAGCTTTCTTT.

The J gene is TRBJ2-1, the V gene TRBV7-2; D is ambiguous. The CDR3 extends over 13 amino acids. Trimming took off 0 bases at V and 9 bases at J, with 9 bases between the two ends. Germline V gene sequence: CDR1 SGHTA, CDR2 FQGNSA. CDR3 bases: TGTGCCAGCAGCTTAGCGAGGAGTCCTGAGCAGTTCTTC. This sequence encodes CASSLARSPEQFF.

This chain uses TRBV14 with TRBJ1-5; D gene uncertain. This CDR3 contains 16 residues. Germline CDR1 SGHDN, CDR2 FVKESK. Trimming left V 7 bases short and J 0 bases short, with 16 bases between. For the CDR3, the DNA is TGTGCCAGCACTAGCCCTCACACGCCTAGCAATCAGCCCCAGCATTTT. Translating gives CASTSPHTPSNQPQHF. The entire variable domain, with the rest obtained from reference TRBV14 and TRBJ1-5, is as follows: EAGVTQFPSHSVIEKGQTVTLRCDPISGHDNLYWYRRVMGKEIKFLLHFVKESKQDESGMPNNRFLAERTGGTYSTLKVQPAELEDSGVYFCASTSPHTPSNQPQHFGDGTRLSIL.

This rearrangement joins TRBV11-2 to TRBJ2-7; 7 bases align to TRBD1. Losses at the gene ends were 1 base for V and 3 bases for J; bases not matched to a gene: 3. Germline values: CDR1 SGHAT, CDR2 FQNNGV. The CDR3 is 14 amino acids. CDR3 nucleotide sequence: TGTGCCAGCAGCTTAGGACAGGGAGACTACGAGCAGTACTTC. Protein product: CASSLGQGDYEQYF.

This clone is medium-sized. V gene TRBV27 combines with J gene TRBJ2-7; D is unresolved. In germline, CDR1 is MNHEY, CDR2 SMNVEV (reference sequence). The CDR3 totals 14 residues. With 6 bases removed from V and 3 bases from J, the gap between germline ends came to 15 bases. CDR3: CASRGISDGYEQYF. Here the CDR3 DNA reads TGTGCCAGCAGAGGGATATCCGACGGCTACGAGCAGTACTTC.

The rearrangement links TRBV7-3 to TRBJ1-1; no clear D. Between the trimmed V and J ends, which lost 3 bases and 4 bases, there was a span of 9 bases. The V gene's germline CDR1 is SGHTA and CDR2 FQGTGA. The CDR3 has 13 amino acids. In DNA, the CDR3 is TGTGCCAGCAGCTTTGGGCAGGTCACTGAAGCTTTCTTT. Translation gives CASSFGQVTEAFF.

V and J are TRBV5-1 and TRBJ1-1; unclear D gene. The CDR3 covers 15 residues. CDR1 is SGHRS and CDR2 is YFSETQ in the germline V gene. The V and J ends lost 5 bases and 3 bases respectively, with 17 bases between them. In DNA form, the CDR3 reads TGCGCCAGCAGTCCTCTAGAGGGCTCGGACACTGAAGCTTTCTTT. This translates into CASSPLEGSDTEAFF.

This chain links TRBV20-1 with TRBJ1-2; no firm D call. This CDR3 spans 13 amino acids. Germline assignment: CDR1 DFQATT and CDR2 SNEGSKA (reference sequence). V lost 3 bases to trimming and J lost 7 bases, with 15 bases between them. As DNA, the CDR3 is TGCAGTGCTAGTCGAACCTTTGACACTGGCTACACCTTC. The encoded protein is CSASRTFDTGYTF.

In this sample, this clone turned up a few times. The CDR3 coding sequence is TGTGCCAGCAGTGACCGGGACGGCTACGAGCAGTACTTC. Protein product: CASSDRDGYEQYF. V gene TRBV12-3 or TRBV12-4 combines with J gene TRBJ2-7; D assignment may be TRBD1 or TRBD2 (5 bases each). The germline V and J ends were trimmed by 5 bases and 3 bases, with 11 bases remaining between them. The CDR3 is 13 amino acids.

This chain connects TRBV21-1 to TRBJ1-2; the table's D gene call, TRBD1, was not cross checked with the DNA. TRBV21-1 is reported as a pseudogene. The length of the CDR3 is 20 residues. The CDR3 protein is CASSKAFGGTGGNGDYGYTF. CDR3 DNA sequence: TGTGCCAGCAGCAAAGCTTTTGGGGGGACAGGGGGCAACGGAGACTATGGCTACACCTTC.

This clone was counted between two and nine times. The sample holds other DNA sequences that translate to the same CDR3. The V and J genes are TRBV4-2 and TRBJ1-5; D perhaps matches TRBD1 (5 bases). The V gene lost 2 bases and the J gene lost 6 bases, with 17 bases spanning the gap. The CDR3 has 16 amino acids. CDR1 LGHNA and CDR2 YNFKEQ come from the germline V gene. DNA for the CDR3: TGTGCCAGCAGCCAAATTCTAGGTGGGGCGGGTCAGCCCCAGCATTTT. Protein product: CASSQILGGAGQPQHF.